A single sample is the source of the 30 T cell receptor beta chains below, sequenced in a study of T cells in Graves' hyperthyroidism and ophthalmopathy. It was RNA transcripts that yielded the amplified TCR beta CDR3 regions. The TCR CDR3 first-round RT-PCR relied on the HTBI primer set. TCRdb passed the multiplex PCR reads through MiXCR, listing each CDR3 protein once. The repertoire consists of about 610,000 distinct CDR3 sequences, with roughly 15% occurring once and the leading ten covering about 4%. The sample was blood. The receptors come from a woman in her 40s with Graves' ophthalmopathy.

This clonotype was found a few times. V gene TRBV18 combines with J gene TRBJ1-3, with D tentatively TRBD1 (5 bases). The CDR3 contains 16 residues. Germline CDR1 KGHSH, CDR2 LQKENI. Trimming pared 2 bases from V and 0 bases from J, leaving 11 bases between. The CDR3 spells CASSPMDGASGNTIYF. The DNA for the CDR3 is TGTGCCAGCTCACCAATGGACGGGGCCTCTGGAAACACCATATATTTT.

V is TRBV6-2 or TRBV6-3 and J is TRBJ2-7; 7 bases line up with TRBD2. V was pared by 2 bases and J by 9 bases, with 10 bases of the junction left unmatched. The CDR3 spans 14 residues. CDR1 is MNHEY and CDR2 is SVGEGT in the germline V gene. CDR3 residues: CASSYEGAGLWQYF. In DNA, the CDR3 is TGTGCCAGCAGTTACGAGGGAGCGGGATTATGGCAGTACTTC.

The table lists this clonotype with many counts. The J gene is TRBJ1-2, the V gene TRBV7-2; possible D gene TRBD1, 5 bases. CDR3 length: 14 residues. CDR1 and CDR2 (germline): SGHTA, FQGNSA. Trimming took off 4 bases at V and 4 bases at J, with 13 bases between the two ends. The CDR3 loop is CASSSLRGGYGYTF. The CDR3 DNA is TGTGCCAGCAGCTCCCTCCGTGGGGGCTATGGCTACACCTTC. The variable domain in full, completed from reference TRBV7-2 and TRBJ1-2, reads GAGVSQSPSNKVTEKGKDVELRCDPISGHTALYWYRQSLGQGLEFLIYFQGNSAPDKSGLPSDRFSAERTGGSVSTLTIQRTQQEDSAVYLCASSSLRGGYGYTFGSGTRLTVV.

This clonotype appeared many times. The rearrangement uses TRBV6-5 and TRBJ2-7; 8 bases are a match to TRBD1. The CDR3 is 16 amino acids. The germline V gene encodes CDR1 MNHEY and CDR2 SVGAGI. Losses at the gene ends were 0 bases for V and 0 bases for J; bases not matched to a gene: 4. The CDR3 bases are TGTGCCAGCAGTTACTCCCCGGGACAGGTCTCCTACGAGCAGTACTTC. Amino acid sequence: CASSYSPGQVSYEQYF.

The chain carries TRBV6-1 and TRBJ2-5, with TRBD2 matching over 12 bases. The ends lost 0 bases at V and 4 bases at J; junction bases unmatched: 0. The CDR3 is 15 amino acids. CDR1 and CDR2 from the germline V gene are MNHNS and SASEGT. The CDR3 DNA is TGTGCCAGCAGTGAAGCGGGACTAGCGGGAGAGACCCAGTACTTC. Protein sequence: CASSEAGLAGETQYF.

This clonotype was picked up many times. The V call is TRBV5-1, the J call TRBJ1-1; unclear D gene. CDR1 is SGHRS and CDR2 is YFSETQ in the germline V gene. The CDR3 extends over 14 amino acids. The germline V and J ends were trimmed by 0 bases and 5 bases, with 11 bases remaining between them. CDR3 DNA sequence: TGCGCCAGCAGCTTGGACGGGAAAAAGACTGAAGCTTTCTTT. Its translation is CASSLDGKKTEAFF.

In its sample, this clonotype was seen a few times. This chain joins TRBV3-1 and TRBJ1-3; D might be TRBD1 (6 bases). The ends were cut back, 1 base at V and 1 base at J, with 14 bases in the middle. In germline, CDR1 is LGHDT, CDR2 YNNKEL (reference sequence). This CDR3 has 17 residues. DNA of the CDR3: TGTGCCAGCAGCCAAGTAGGGGGGGACATTTCTGGAAACACCATATATTTT. Translation gives CASSQVGGDISGNTIYF.

Points on this clonotype: Since a much larger clone is just one base distant, this may be a read error. This chain links TRBV12-3 or TRBV12-4 with TRBJ2-2; no definite D call. The CDR3 is 14 amino acids. The V and J ends lost 4 bases and 4 bases respectively, with 10 bases between them. CDR3 DNA: TGTGCCAGCAGTTGGGGTCCGTGCACCGGGGAGCTGTTTTTT. Translating it yields CASSWGPCTGELFF.

This chain connects TRBV7-9 to TRBJ1-2; D gene ambiguous. Per germline, CDR1 SEHNR and CDR2 FQNEAQ (reference sequence). V was clipped by 0 bases and J by 4 bases, with 6 bases between them. CDR3 size: 13 residues. The CDR3 coding sequence is TGTGCCAGCAGCTTAGCAGAGCTCTATGGCTACACCTTC. This encodes CASSLAELYGYTF.

The V call is TRBV5-1, the J call TRBJ1-5, with a tentative D call TRBD1 (6 bases). The germline V gene encodes CDR1 SGHRS and CDR2 YFSETQ. This CDR3 is built from 16 residues. Trimming cost V 0 bases and J 5 bases, with 15 bases left between them. CDR3 in amino acids: CASSLGDTEIDQPQHF. The CDR3 region has the DNA TGCGCCAGCAGCTTGGGGGACACAGAAATTGATCAGCCCCAGCATTTT.

The chain joins TRBV18 to TRBJ1-1; D call uncertain. V lost 0 bases, J lost 4 bases, and 12 bases lay in between. Germline V gene lookup returns CDR1 KGHSH and CDR2 LQKENI. The CDR3 has 15 amino acids. The CDR3, as DNA: TGTGCCAGCTCACCACCGGCGAGAGTGAGCACTGAAGCTTTCTTT. This translates into CASSPPARVSTEAFF.

This clonotype was seen more than once but under ten times. The chain employs TRBV27 and TRBJ1-2, with 8 bases that match TRBD1. The CDR3 sequence is 13 residues long. From germline, CDR1 is MNHEY and CDR2 SMNVEV (reference sequence). V trimming: 9 bases; J trimming: 4 bases; junction bases outside the gene matches: 7. CDR3 amino acids: CARMRDRTYGYTF. DNA for the CDR3: TGTGCCAGAATGAGGGACAGGACCTATGGCTACACCTTC.

In this sample, this clonotype turned up many times. This chain joins TRBV20-1 and TRBJ2-7, with a weak D call TRBD1 (7 bases). The V end lost 0 bases, the J end lost 3 bases, and 18 bases lay between the germline ends. Germline V gives CDR1 DFQATT, CDR2 SNEGSKA (reference sequence). This CDR3 comprises 16 residues. CDR3 in DNA: TGCAGTGCTAGAGACCCGAGTTTCAGGGGGGACTACGAGCAGTACTTC. Protein sequence: CSARDPSFRGDYEQYF.

CDR3 region: CASSPSPGGSGYGYTF. The CDR3 coding sequence is TGTGCCAGCTCACCGTCCCCGGGGGGCAGTGGCTATGGCTACACCTTC. The gene calls are TRBV18 and TRBJ1-2, with D perhaps matching TRBD1 (6 bases). Trimming removed 3 bases from V and 4 bases from J, with 18 bases in between. CDR3 size: 16 residues. The germline CDR1 and CDR2 sequences are KGHSH and LQKENI.

At least ten counts were recorded for this clonotype. The chain couples TRBV5-1 to TRBJ1-1, with a tentative D call TRBD1 (5 bases). Germline V lookup: CDR1 SGHRS, CDR2 YFSETQ. This CDR3 contains 13 residues. V was trimmed by 5 bases and J by 3 bases, leaving 11 bases between them. The chain's CDR3 is CASSVGRDTEAFF. Written as DNA, the CDR3 is TGCGCCAGCAGTGTGGGACGGGACACTGAAGCTTTCTTT.

This clonotype was counted only a few times. This chain links TRBV30 with TRBJ1-3; D is unclear. The CDR3 contains 13 residues. Trimming took off 1 base at V and 0 bases at J, with 4 bases between the two ends. Germline-derived CDR1 and CDR2 are GTSNPN and SVGIG (reference sequence). The chain's CDR3 is CAWSGFSGNTIYF. The CDR3 nucleotides are TGTGCCTGGAGTGGCTTCTCTGGAAACACCATATATTTT.

The J gene is TRBJ2-2, the V gene TRBV29-1; D could derive from TRBD1 or TRBD2 (6 bases each). The ends were cut back, 6 bases at V and 5 bases at J, with 7 bases in the middle. This CDR3 is 11 amino acids long. Germline V lookup: CDR1 SQVTM, CDR2 ANQGSEA. CDR3 amino acids: CSVGGTGELFF. The DNA for the CDR3 is TGCAGCGTAGGGGGGACCGGGGAGCTGTTTTTT.

The table lists this clonotype with many counts. The rearrangement joins TRBV11-2 to TRBJ2-7; either TRBD1 or TRBD2 may fit D (6 bases each). CDR3 size: 16 residues. V shed 1 base and J shed 3 bases, with 16 bases lying between them. Germline assignment: CDR1 SGHAT and CDR2 FQNNGV. The CDR3 spells CASSLGSAGHLYEQYF. CDR3 bases: TGTGCCAGCAGCTTAGGGTCGGCGGGACACCTCTACGAGCAGTACTTC.

This clonotype was seen at least ten times. The rearrangement links TRBV5-4 to TRBJ2-5; TRBD2 aligns across 13 bases. This CDR3 has 15 amino acids. J lost 2 bases, V lost 4 bases, and 2 bases had no gene match. The germline V gene has CDR1 SGHNT and CDR2 YYREEE (reference sequence). CDR3 in amino acids: CASSPTSGRQETQYF. The CDR3 nucleotides are TGTGCCAGCAGCCCGACTAGCGGGAGGCAAGAGACCCAGTACTTC.

The CDR3 loop is CSALGSDTSYEQYF. As DNA, the CDR3 is TGCAGTGCCCTGGGTTCCGATACCTCCTACGAGCAGTACTTC. J is TRBJ2-7 and V is TRBV20-1; D is unclear. Germline V gene lookup returns CDR1 DFQATT and CDR2 SNEGSKA (reference sequence). The CDR3 totals 14 residues. Deletions cut 6 bases from V and 0 bases from J, with 15 bases between.

This clonotype was counted at least ten times. The CDR3 sequence is CASSPVEETQYF. The CDR3 nucleotides are TGTGCCAGCTCACCAGTCGAAGAGACCCAGTACTTC. V gene TRBV18 combines with J gene TRBJ2-5; D remains unclear. V lost 2 bases, J lost 3 bases, and 4 bases lay in between. This CDR3 region has 12 residues. Germline CDR1 is KGHSH and CDR2 is LQKENI.

The chain combines TRBV7-2 with TRBJ2-7, with D unresolved. The CDR3 length is 14 residues. From germline, CDR1 is SGHTA and CDR2 FQGNSA. With 5 bases removed from V and 3 bases from J, the gap between germline ends came to 14 bases. CDR3: CASSPQILGYEQYF. The CDR3 DNA reads TGTGCCAGCAGCCCACAGATCCTGGGCTACGAGCAGTACTTC.

This clonotype was counted ten times or more. V is TRBV6-2 or TRBV6-3 and J is TRBJ2-7, with 7 nucleotides matching TRBD2. Germline-derived CDR1 and CDR2 are MNHEY and SVGEGT. Unmatched junction bases numbered 12, after V lost 6 bases and J lost 7 bases. This CDR3 is 14 amino acids long. CDR3 loop: CASSYLVTSREQYF. The CDR3 DNA reads TGTGCCAGCAGCTATCTCGTGACTAGCCGGGAGCAGTACTTC.

This clonotype was counted only a few times. J is TRBJ2-7 and V is TRBV6-2 or TRBV6-3; D is possibly TRBD2 (5 bases). Trimming left V 4 bases short and J 4 bases short, with 14 bases between. This CDR3 region has 14 residues. Per the germline V gene, CDR1 is MNHEY and CDR2 is SVGEGT. The CDR3 sequence: CASSLGSLWYEQYF. CDR3 DNA sequence: TGTGCCAGCAGTTTAGGGAGCCTCTGGTACGAGCAGTACTTC.

This clonotype has a count of ten or more. V gene TRBV6-5 combines with J gene TRBJ2-5; the D gene is possibly TRBD1 (6 bases). With 6 bases removed from V and 1 base from J, the gap between germline ends came to 12 bases. The germline V gene encodes CDR1 MNHEY and CDR2 SVGAGI. This CDR3 has 14 amino acids. CDR3 nucleotides: TGTGCCAGCAGCCCGGACAGTACCCAAGAGACCCAGTACTTC. Translated, it gives CASSPDSTQETQYF.

Ten or more counts support this clonotype. This rearrangement joins TRBV4-1 to TRBJ1-2, with 9 bases identical to TRBD1. CDR3 length: 17 amino acids. Germline CDR1 reads MGHRA; CDR2 reads YSYEKL. V shed 0 bases, J shed 5 bases, and the junction held 10 bases outside the gene matches. The CDR3 region has the DNA TGCGCCAGCAGCCAAGAAGATGGTACAGGGGGCTTTTATGGCTACACCTTC. It translates to CASSQEDGTGGFYGYTF.

The genes are TRBV12-3 or TRBV12-4 and TRBJ1-2; TRBD1 is a possible D gene (5 bases). The CDR3 loop spans 17 amino acids. V lost 2 bases to trimming and J lost 5 bases, with 21 bases between them. The CDR3 DNA is TGTGCCAGCAGTTTATTGGGGGGGTCTGGCGTCTGGTATGGCTACACCTTC. Its protein product is CASSLLGGSGVWYGYTF.

In regard to this clonotype: This may stem from a read error, because a much larger clone lies one nucleotide away. This chain connects TRBV27 to TRBJ2-4; D perhaps matches TRBD1 (5 bases). CDR3 length: 15 amino acids. Germline lookup yields CDR1 MNHEY and CDR2 SMNVEV (reference sequence). With 6 bases removed from V and 1 base from J, the gap between germline ends came to 13 bases. The CDR3 DNA follows: TGTGCCAGCAGCCCAGGGTCGTTCGCCAAAAACATTCAGTACTTC. It encodes CASSPGSFAKNIQYF.

V is TRBV25-1 and J is TRBJ2-5; no reliable D call. Germline V gene sequence: CDR1 MGHDK, CDR2 SYGVNS. This CDR3 has 16 amino acids. Trimming removed 1 base from V and 2 bases from J, with 14 bases in between. CDR3 sequence reads: CASSESSGRDQETQYF. The DNA for the CDR3 is TGTGCCAGCAGTGAATCGAGTGGTAGGGATCAAGAGACCCAGTACTTC.

The chain couples TRBV5-1 to TRBJ2-3; no reliable D call. CDR3 length: 13 amino acids. V lost 0 bases, J lost 5 bases, and 7 bases lay in between. Germline loops: CDR1 SGHRS, CDR2 YFSETQ. The DNA of the CDR3 is TGCGCCAGCAGCTTGGGACTGGAAGATACGCAGTATTTT. Translated, it gives CASSLGLEDTQYF.